The present T cell receptor (beta chain) was sequenced within a study of T cell responses to AZD1222 COVID-19 vaccine. Notes on the study in general: Among spike-specific TCRs, nearly half reportedly target unmutated variant regions. No repertoire was sampled before or during the peak T cell response, only after it.

Method: immunoSEQ multiplex PCR; TCRdb's copy keeps in-frame clones and lacks some. This sample has 95,000 to 150,000 clones, with about 88% found just once. Germline loops: CDR1 SNHLY, CDR2 FYNNEI. Losses at the gene ends were 7 bases for V and 8 bases for J; bases not matched to a gene: 7. CDR3 length: 13 amino acids. This clone was counted once. Its target is unknown. The receptor comes from an adult in good health. The sample here was peripheral blood, taken on day 0 of AZD1222 vaccination. This chain connects TRBV2 to TRBJ1-4, with 7 bases fitting TRBD1. The CDR3 DNA sequence: TGTGCCAGCATTAAACAGGGGAGGGAAAAACTGTTTTTT. Its translation: CASIKQGREKLFF.